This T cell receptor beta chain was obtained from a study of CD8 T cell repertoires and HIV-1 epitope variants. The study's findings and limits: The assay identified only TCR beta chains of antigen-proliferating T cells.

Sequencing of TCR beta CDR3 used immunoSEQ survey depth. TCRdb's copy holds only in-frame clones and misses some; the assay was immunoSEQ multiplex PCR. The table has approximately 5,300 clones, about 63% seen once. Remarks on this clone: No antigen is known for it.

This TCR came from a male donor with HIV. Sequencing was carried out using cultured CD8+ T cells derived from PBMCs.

CDR3 protein: CASTPGQTYGYTF. CDR3 coding DNA: TGTGCCAGTACGCCCGGACAGACCTATGGCTACACCTTC. The chain has TRBV19 and TRBJ1-2, with D perhaps TRBD1 (6 bases). V shed 7 bases and J shed 4 bases, with 13 bases lying between them. CDR1 is LNHDA, CDR2 SQIVND, per germline (reference sequence). CDR3 size: 13 residues. Drawing the rest from reference TRBV19 and TRBJ1-2, the complete variable domain is DGGITQSPKYLFRKEGQNVTLSCEQNLNHDAMYWYRQDPGQGLRLIYYSQIVNDFQKGDIAEGYSVSREKKESFPLTVTSAQKNPTAFYLCASTPGQTYGYTFGSGTRLTVV.